The 30 T cell receptor beta chains listed next were all sequenced from one sample in a study of cytomegalovirus exposure and HLA in healthy donors. The PCR made use of 60 Vbeta and 13 Jbeta primers. The protocol was immunoSEQ multiplex PCR, while the TCRdb copy is restricted to in-frame clones and leaves out a portion. The sample shows some 100,000 clones, roughly 84% of them seen only once. The sample comprised PBMCs. These receptors originate from a woman between 18 and 29 years old in good health and CMV-seronegative.

The V call is TRBV15, the J call TRBJ2-7, with 11 bases lining up with TRBD2. This CDR3 has 15 amino acids. J was trimmed by 5 bases and V by 3 bases; bases with no gene match: 6. CDR1 and CDR2 from the germline V gene are LNHNV and YYDKDF (reference sequence). This CDR3 reads CATSSTSGSYHEQYF. The CDR3 DNA reads as TGTGCCACCAGCAGTACTAGCGGGAGTTACCACGAGCAGTACTTC.

The chain joins TRBV27 to TRBJ1-4; no clear D gene. Trimming stripped 5 bases from V and 8 bases from J, with 21 bases between. The CDR3 length is 16 residues. Germline CDR1 reads MNHEY; CDR2 reads SMNVEV (reference sequence). The CDR3 reads CASSIFPALSAEKLFF. The CDR3 DNA is TGTGCCAGCAGTATCTTCCCCGCCCTATCCGCCGAAAAACTGTTTTTT.

DNA of the CDR3: TGTGCCAGCAGTGGGGGAGGGGGAGTTGAAAAACTGTTTTTT. Translation: CASSGGGGVEKLFF. This sequence joins TRBV6-1 and TRBJ1-4; a possible D gene is TRBD1 (6 bases). This CDR3 comprises 14 residues. The germline V and J ends were trimmed by 4 bases and 7 bases, with 13 bases remaining between them. CDR1 is MNHNS, CDR2 SASEGT, per germline.

V is TRBV9 and J is TRBJ2-5; the D gene is possibly TRBD1 (6 bases). Germline V CDR1 and CDR2: SGDLS, YYNGEE. The CDR3 spans 15 residues. Trimming shortened V by 3 bases and J by 2 bases, and 14 bases separated the two germline ends. The CDR3: CASSATTGTQETQYF. The DNA of the CDR3 is TGTGCCAGCAGCGCAACAACCGGGACACAAGAGACCCAGTACTTC.

CDR3 residues: CASSLDRANTEAFF. In nucleotides, the CDR3 is TGTGCCAGCAGTTTAGACAGGGCCAACACTGAAGCTTTCTTT. The chain links TRBV28 to TRBJ1-1; 7 bases agree with TRBD1. Germline CDR1 and CDR2: MDHEN and SYDVKM. The CDR3 contains 14 residues. Losses at the gene ends were 2 bases for V and 2 bases for J; bases not matched to a gene: 2.

The chain recombines TRBV5-4 with TRBJ2-5, with 15 bases that match TRBD2. TRBJ2-7 matches the DNA end more closely, so the J call is doubtful. Germline V gene sequence: CDR1 SGHNT, CDR2 YYREEE (reference sequence). The CDR3 spans 15 residues. Here the CDR3 reads CASSLGTSGGFEQYF. CDR3 DNA: TGTGCCAGCAGCCTCGGGACTAGCGGGGGGTTCGAGCAGTACTTC.

The chain couples TRBV5-1 to TRBJ1-1; D is ambiguous. Trimming shortened V by 1 base and J by 7 bases, and 14 bases separated the two germline ends. CDR1 is SGHRS and CDR2 is YFSETQ in the germline V gene. There are 14 residues in the CDR3. The chain's CDR3 is CASSLSGEGLEAFF. Here the CDR3 DNA reads TGCGCCAGCAGCTTGTCGGGTGAGGGCCTTGAAGCTTTCTTT.

The chain links TRBV28 to TRBJ1-1; D unresolved. The CDR3 is 13 residues long. The V and J ends lost 2 bases and 5 bases respectively, with 9 bases between them. In germline, CDR1 is MDHEN, CDR2 SYDVKM. CDR3 sequence reads: CASSLPGSTEAFF. For the CDR3, the DNA is TGTGCCAGCAGTTTACCCGGGAGTACTGAAGCTTTCTTT.

A word on this clone: The conserved phenylalanine or tryptophan normally closing the CDR3 is absent here, so this likely arose from a read error. The chain is built from TRBV6-1 and TRBJ1-1; 9 nucleotides agree with TRBD1. The germline V gene has CDR1 MNHNS and CDR2 SASEGT. V trimming: 5 bases; J trimming: 4 bases; junction bases outside the gene matches: 5. This CDR3 has 14 residues. The CDR3 DNA reads as TGTGCCAGCAGTACCGACAGGGGGGGCACTGAAGCTTTCCTT. Its translation: CASSTDRGGTEAFL.

The chain uses TRBV28 and TRBJ2-6; possible D gene TRBD2, 5 bases. Deletions cut 8 bases from V and 0 bases from J, with 17 bases between. Germline loops: CDR1 MDHEN, CDR2 SYDVKM. The CDR3 has 17 residues. CDR3 region: CASGARRGDSGANVLTF. The CDR3 nucleotides are TGTGCCAGCGGCGCGCGCCGGGGAGACTCTGGGGCCAACGTCCTGACTTTC.

The V gene is TRBV29-1, the J gene TRBJ2-7, with 11 bases fitting TRBD1. V shed 3 bases, J shed 5 bases, and the junction held 9 bases outside the gene matches. The germline V gene encodes CDR1 SQVTM and CDR2 ANQGSEA. The CDR3 spans 15 residues. CDR3 region: CSVEGDRGYRHEQYF. The CDR3 nucleotides are TGCAGCGTTGAGGGGGACAGGGGGTATCGGCACGAGCAGTACTTC.

This rearrangement joins TRBV6-5 to TRBJ1-4; D gene ambiguous. The CDR3 consists of 13 residues. V gave up 9 bases and J gave up 11 bases, with 19 bases separating them. The germline V gene encodes CDR1 MNHEY and CDR2 SVGAGI. CDR3 nucleotide sequence: TGTGCCAGTACTCAGGTCTACGGTGGGAAACTGTTTTTT. Translation: CASTQVYGGKLFF.

Concerning this clone: A junction boundary mismatches the germline segment, possibly from a read error. J is TRBJ1-1 and V is TRBV7-8, with D perhaps TRBD1 (6 bases). The CDR3 is 12 amino acids. Germline-derived CDR1 and CDR2 are SGHVS and FQNEAQ. The CDR3: CASSLLSAGTSF. The CDR3 region has the DNA TGTGCCAGCAGCTTACTCTCAGCAGGGACAAGCTTT.

The rearrangement joins TRBV6-5 to TRBJ1-4; D might be TRBD1 (6 bases). The V gene's germline CDR1 is MNHEY and CDR2 SVGAGI. The CDR3 contains 15 residues. Trimming removed 5 bases from V and 5 bases from J, with 15 bases in between. CDR3 amino acids: CASSPTGLGNEKLFF. CDR3 in DNA: TGTGCCAGCAGTCCAACAGGGTTAGGCAATGAAAAACTGTTTTTT.

The CDR3 DNA is TGTGCCAGTAGTCCAGACTCTGGGGATACGCAGTATTTT. Protein sequence: CASSPDSGDTQYF. This rearrangement joins TRBV19 to TRBJ2-3; the D is unclear. The CDR3 has 13 residues. Germline V CDR1 and CDR2: LNHDA, SQIVND (reference sequence). V shed 5 bases and J shed 6 bases, with 12 bases lying between them. Using reference TRBV19 and TRBJ2-3 for the parts outside the CDR3, the full variable domain is DGGITQSPKYLFRKEGQNVTLSCEQNLNHDAMYWYRQDPGQGLRLIYYSQIVNDFQKGDIAEGYSVSREKKESFPLTVTSAQKNPTAFYLCASSPDSGDTQYFGPGTRLTVL.

The chain recombines TRBV5-1 with TRBJ1-2; the match to TRBD1 covers 8 bases. Germline assignment: CDR1 SGHRS and CDR2 YFSETQ. Losses at the gene ends were 4 bases for V and 3 bases for J; bases not matched to a gene: 8. The length of the CDR3 is 15 residues. This CDR3 reads CASSPTGALYYGYTF. The CDR3 DNA sequence: TGCGCCAGCAGCCCGACAGGGGCACTCTACTATGGCTACACCTTC.

For this clone: An end of the junction does not agree with germline; a read error may underlie this. The CDR3 here is CSSSLVSTGFREQYF. The CDR3 nucleotides read TGTTCCAGCAGCTTAGTATCGACAGGGTTTCGCGAGCAGTACTTC. The genes are TRBV7-9 and TRBJ2-7, with TRBD1 identical over 7 bases. The CDR3 sequence is 15 residues long. CDR1 and CDR2 from the germline V gene are SEHNR and FQNEAQ (reference sequence).

There are a few counts of this clone. Compared with germline, one end of the junction differs, possibly owing to a read error. CDR3 amino acids: CASSQEQGASYEQYF. CDR3 nucleotides: TGTGCCAGCAGCCAAGAACAAGGGGCCTCCTACGAGCAGTACTTC. The V and J genes are TRBV4-1 and TRBJ2-7; the D gene is possibly TRBD1 (5 bases). This CDR3 spans 15 amino acids. Germline loops: CDR1 MGHRA, CDR2 YSYEKL.

Regarding this clone: The same CDR3 also results from other DNA sequences found in this sample. The CDR3 DNA follows: TGTGCCAGCAGCCAAGGACCAGACAGAGTTTATGGCTACACCTTC. This gives the protein CASSQGPDRVYGYTF. This rearrangement joins TRBV14 to TRBJ1-2, with D possibly matching TRBD1 (5 bases). This CDR3 region has 15 residues. Germline CDR1 SGHDN, CDR2 FVKESK. The germline V and J ends were trimmed by 1 base and 5 bases, with 14 bases remaining between them.

The V and J genes are TRBV6-1 and TRBJ1-2; a possible D gene is TRBD1 (5 bases). The V gene lost 3 bases and the J gene lost 3 bases, with 14 bases spanning the gap. The CDR3 consists of 15 residues. Per the germline V gene, CDR1 is MNHNS and CDR2 is SASEGT. The CDR3 DNA reads TGTGCCAGCAGTGATGGGATCCGGGGGGACTATGGCTACACCTTC. As protein: CASSDGIRGDYGYTF.

As DNA, the CDR3 is TGTGCCAGCAGCTTCATAGAACCTACCCCCGGTCTAGCCGGGGAGCTGTTTTTT. Translating it yields CASSFIEPTPGLAGELFF. V is TRBV7-6 and J is TRBJ2-2; D is uncertain. CDR3 size: 18 residues. The germline CDR1 and CDR2 sequences are SGHVS and FNYEAQ. Trimming stripped 3 bases from V and 6 bases from J, with 23 bases between.

The CDR3 sequence is CASSLGDYEQYF. The CDR3 region has the DNA TGTGCCAGCAGCTTGGGTGATTACGAGCAGTACTTC. The chain couples TRBV5-6 to TRBJ2-5; no definite D call. The J call may be mistaken, given a closer DNA end match to TRBJ2-7. The germline V gene encodes CDR1 SGHDT and CDR2 YYEEEE. The CDR3 is 12 amino acids.

This clone turned up a few times. In nucleotides, the CDR3 is TGTGCCAGCAGTGACTCGTTTGCGGGAGGGCCAGATACGCAGTATTTT. Translated: CASSDSFAGGPDTQYF. The J gene is TRBJ2-3, the V gene TRBV6-4, with 9 bases that match TRBD2. The J segment lost 4 bases and the V segment lost 0 bases, leaving 5 bases of the junction unmatched. The CDR3 spans 16 residues. The germline V gene has CDR1 MRHNA and CDR2 SNTAGT.

The chain is built from TRBV29-1 and TRBJ2-1; 7 bases agree with TRBD2. V lost 3 bases to trimming and J lost 5 bases; unmatched junction nucleotides: 4. This CDR3 is 13 amino acids long. Germline CDR1 SQVTM, CDR2 ANQGSEA. This CDR3 is CSVETSRHNEQFF. CDR3 nucleotides: TGCAGCGTTGAGACTAGCCGCCACAATGAGCAGTTCTTC.

V usage is TRBV30 and J usage is TRBJ2-3; tentatively, D is TRBD2 (6 bases). Germline CDR1 and CDR2: GTSNPN and SVGIG (reference sequence). V lost 4 bases and J 6 bases, leaving 17 bases between the germline ends. The CDR3 extends over 14 amino acids. This chain's CDR3 is CAWTLTGAVDTQYF. The CDR3 nucleotides are TGTGCCTGGACCCTCACGGGAGCAGTGGATACGCAGTATTTT.

The chain combines TRBV5-5 with TRBJ2-7, with 11 bases matching TRBD2. Germline loops: CDR1 SGHKS, CDR2 YYEKEE (reference sequence). V dropped 4 bases and J dropped 0; count of bases not matched to a gene: 9. The CDR3 runs 17 residues. The CDR3 sequence: CASSHYYSGRASYEQYF. As DNA, the CDR3 is TGTGCCAGCAGCCATTATTATAGCGGGAGGGCCTCCTACGAGCAGTACTTC.

This chain connects TRBV10-3 to TRBJ2-3, with TRBD1 matching over 8 bases. The CDR3 is made up of 15 amino acids. Losses at the gene ends were 10 bases for V and 5 bases for J; bases not matched to a gene: 14. CDR1 is ENHRY, CDR2 SYGVKD, per germline. CDR3 loop: CATGVGQGSEDTQYF. In DNA, the CDR3 is TGTGCCACCGGGGTTGGACAGGGAAGTGAAGATACGCAGTATTTT.

The rearrangement uses TRBV7-2 and TRBJ1-3; D is undetermined. This CDR3 has 15 amino acids. V lost 5 bases, J lost 0 bases, and 11 bases lay in between. Germline V CDR1 and CDR2: SGHTA, FQGNSA. The CDR3 spells CASSPRRVSGNTIYF. The CDR3 nucleotides are TGTGCCAGCAGCCCACGACGGGTCTCTGGAAACACCATATATTTT.

The rearrangement uses TRBV7-2 and TRBJ2-5, with 12 positions matching TRBD2. Germline lookup yields CDR1 SGHTA and CDR2 FQGNSA. The trim removed 1 base at V and 7 bases at J, leaving 7 bases unmatched. The CDR3 is made up of 16 amino acids. The CDR3 spells CASSLDPSGGAGTQYF. The CDR3 nucleotides are TGTGCCAGCAGCTTAGATCCTAGCGGGGGGGCGGGGACCCAGTACTTC.

The V and J genes are TRBV29-1 and TRBJ1-1; D is possibly TRBD1 (6 bases). Trimming pared 6 bases from V and 3 bases from J, leaving 14 bases between. The CDR3 has 13 residues. The V gene's germline CDR1 is SQVTM and CDR2 ANQGSEA. The CDR3 region has the DNA TGCAGCGTCGCCCGGGGGGCGGACACTGAAGCTTTCTTT. It codes for CSVARGADTEAFF. Looking up the rest from reference TRBV29-1 and TRBJ1-1 gives the full variable domain: SAVISQKPSRDICQRGTSLTIQCQVDSQVTMMFWYRQQPGQSLTLIATANQGSEATYESGFVIDKFPISRPNLTFSTLTVSNMSPEDSSIYLCSVARGADTEAFFGQGTRLTVV.